These 23 T cell receptor beta chains were all obtained from the same sample, sequenced in a study of cytomegalovirus exposure and HLA in healthy donors. It was with 60 Vbeta and 13 Jbeta primers that the PCR ran. Repertoires were generated with immunoSEQ multiplex PCR, while TCRdb's copy carries only in-frame clones and drops some. This sample's clone table lists 35,000 to 45,000 clones. Sample: PBMCs. The receptors shown here come from a man aged 25 to 40 in good health and CMV-seronegative.

The chain is built from TRBV7-2 and TRBJ2-7, with TRBD1 matching 8 bases. CDR1 SGHTA and CDR2 FQGNSA come from the germline V gene. The length of the CDR3 is 15 residues. The ends lost 3 bases at V and 4 bases at J; junction bases unmatched: 8. Written as DNA, the CDR3 is TGTGCCAGCAGCTTGTATTTGACAGGGGAATACGAGCAGTACTTC. Protein sequence: CASSLYLTGEYEQYF.

The chain combines TRBV11-3 with TRBJ2-7; a possible D gene is TRBD1 (6 bases). Germline values: CDR1 SGHNT, CDR2 YENEEA. The CDR3 totals 12 residues. V lost 5 bases and J lost 2, with 7 bases in between. CDR3 sequence: CASSKGAYEQYF. The CDR3 bases are TGTGCCAGCAGCAAGGGGGCCTACGAGCAGTACTTC.

The chain couples TRBV6-1 to TRBJ1-1; possible D gene TRBD1, 5 bases. V was shortened by 6 bases and J by 0 bases, with 11 bases between the two germline ends. CDR1 is MNHNS, CDR2 SASEGT, per germline. This CDR3 comprises 14 residues. The CDR3 here is CASRQDSMNTEAFF. The CDR3 region has the DNA TGTGCCAGCAGACAAGACAGCATGAACACTGAAGCTTTCTTT.

J is TRBJ2-5 and V is TRBV6-4; 9 bases align to TRBD2. The germline V gene encodes CDR1 MRHNA and CDR2 SNTAGT. With V trimmed by 5 bases and J by 0 bases, 4 bases remained unmatched. CDR3 size: 15 residues. CDR3 nucleotide sequence: TGTGCCAGCAGTAAGGTAGCGGGGGACCAAGAGACCCAGTACTTC. Protein product: CASSKVAGDQETQYF.

The CDR3 bases are TGCAGTGCTAGTGGTCCCAACGAGCAGTACTTC. This gives the protein CSASGPNEQYF. V usage is TRBV20-1 and J usage is TRBJ2-5; no firm D call. Judging by the DNA end, TRBJ2-7 fits better; the J call may be wrong. The CDR3 contains 11 residues. CDR1 and CDR2 from the germline V gene are DFQATT and SNEGSKA (reference sequence).

On this clone: The same CDR3 can be traced to other DNA sequences in this sample. The chain joins TRBV27 to TRBJ1-1; D is possibly TRBD1 (6 bases). The CDR3 is 14 amino acids. In germline, CDR1 is MNHEY, CDR2 SMNVEV (reference sequence). V shed 2 bases and J shed 4 bases, with 11 bases lying between them. For the CDR3, the DNA is TGTGCCAGCAGTTTACGGCAGGGGATCACTGAAGCTTTCTTT. Amino acids: CASSLRQGITEAFF.

The genes are TRBV6-1 and TRBJ2-1, with a possible D match to TRBD1 (6 bases). Germline V gives CDR1 MNHNS, CDR2 SASEGT. Trimming took 3 bases from V and 1 from J, leaving 7 bases between them. The CDR3 contains 14 residues. CDR3 amino acids: CASSEDSSYNEQFF. DNA of the CDR3: TGTGCCAGCAGTGAGGACAGTTCCTACAATGAGCAGTTCTTC.

The chain carries TRBV5-8 and TRBJ1-1; the D gene is possibly TRBD1 (5 bases). CDR3 size: 15 residues. V lost 2 bases to trimming and J lost 4 bases, with 15 bases between them. Germline CDR1 is SGHTS and CDR2 is YDEGEE. The CDR3 is CASSFTGFQGTEAFF. CDR3 nucleotide sequence: TGTGCCAGCAGCTTCACAGGATTCCAGGGCACTGAAGCTTTCTTT.

The rearrangement uses TRBV29-1 and TRBJ2-7, with D perhaps matching TRBD1 (6 bases). The V gene lost 4 bases and the J gene lost 2 bases, with 12 bases spanning the gap. CDR1 SQVTM and CDR2 ANQGSEA come from the germline V gene. The CDR3 runs 13 residues. CDR3 in amino acids: CSVVPGAAYEQYF. The CDR3 DNA reads TGCAGCGTTGTTCCAGGGGCCGCCTACGAGCAGTACTTC.

The genes are TRBV19 and TRBJ1-5, with TRBD1 matching over 7 bases. The CDR3 sequence is 15 residues long. With 4 bases clipped from V and 5 bases from J, the junction kept 8 bases outside the gene matches. Looked up from germline, CDR1 is LNHDA and CDR2 is SQIVND (reference sequence). DNA for the CDR3: TGTGCCAGTAGTACAAACAGGGGTGGGGATCAGCCCCAGCATTTT. This encodes CASSTNRGGDQPQHF.

A remark on this clone: The junction departs from germline at one end; a sequencing error may be responsible. The chain combines TRBV7-9 with TRBJ1-1, with D tentatively TRBD1 (6 bases). Germline-derived CDR1 and CDR2 are SEHNR and FQNEAQ (reference sequence). This CDR3 has 14 residues. CDR3 DNA sequence: TGTGCCAGCAGCGTAAACAGGTGGGACACTGAAGATTTCTTT. This codes for CASSVNRWDTEDFF.

The chain couples TRBV7-9 to TRBJ2-3; D uncertain. The CDR3 has 12 amino acids. Deletions cut 5 bases from V and 5 bases from J, with 8 bases between. The V gene's germline CDR1 is SEHNR and CDR2 FQNEAQ (reference sequence). CDR3 bases: TGTGCCAGCAGCCCGGGTTTAGATACGCAGTATTTT. As protein: CASSPGLDTQYF.

The chain employs TRBV27 and TRBJ2-7; the D gene is possibly TRBD1 (5 bases). The CDR3 consists of 13 residues. Trimming removed 2 bases at V and 5 bases at J, with 10 bases between. CDR1 and CDR2 from the germline V gene are MNHEY and SMNVEV (reference sequence). The CDR3 region has the DNA TGTGCCAGCAGTTTAAGGGGAACCCACGAGCAGTACTTC. This translates into CASSLRGTHEQYF.

The chain joins TRBV7-8 to TRBJ1-2; D is unresolved. This CDR3 contains 13 residues. Trimming took off 2 bases at V and 8 bases at J, with 12 bases between the two ends. Germline lookup yields CDR1 SGHVS and CDR2 FQNEAQ. Here the CDR3 reads CASSLYRIGGYTF. The DNA for the CDR3 is TGTGCCAGCAGCTTATACCGAATTGGCGGCTACACCTTC.

Concerning this clone: One junction end disagrees with the germline gene, perhaps due to a read error. The chain carries TRBV7-7 and TRBJ2-1, with 12 bases that match TRBD1. The length of the CDR3 is 15 residues. The germline CDR1 and CDR2 sequences are SSHAT and FNYEAQ (reference sequence). The CDR3 is CASSFGTGGHNEQFF. The DNA of the CDR3 is TGTGCTAGCAGCTTTGGGACAGGGGGCCACAATGAGCAGTTCTTC.

The chain couples TRBV6-6 to TRBJ1-5; D unresolved. CDR1 and CDR2 from the germline V gene are MNHNY and SVGAGI (reference sequence). The CDR3 runs 15 residues. Trimming stripped 4 bases from V and 5 bases from J, with 15 bases between. CDR3 nucleotide sequence: TGTGCCAGCAGTTGGCGGGAGCTCTCAGATCAGCCCCAGCATTTT. Its protein product is CASSWRELSDQPQHF.

The V and J genes are TRBV5-4 and TRBJ1-1; 7 bases agree with TRBD1. Germline values: CDR1 SGHNT, CDR2 YYREEE (reference sequence). V lost 0 bases to trimming and J lost 6 bases; unmatched junction nucleotides: 8. The CDR3 runs to 15 residues. The CDR3 loop reads CASSLDGGGTAEAFF. CDR3 sequence (DNA): TGTGCCAGCAGCTTGGACGGAGGGGGCACGGCTGAAGCTTTCTTT.

The V gene is TRBV6-1, the J gene TRBJ2-1; D is perhaps TRBD1 (6 bases). Germline CDR1 and CDR2: MNHNS and SASEGT. The germline V and J ends were trimmed by 11 bases and 5 bases, with 16 bases remaining between them. This CDR3 has 13 residues. The CDR3 region has the DNA TGTGCCGGGGGCCGGGGATATGACAATGAGCAGTTCTTC. Protein product: CAGGRGYDNEQFF.

The chain uses TRBV6-5 and TRBJ2-7; TRBD1 agrees at 8 bases. This CDR3 contains 15 residues. Germline-derived CDR1 and CDR2 are MNHEY and SVGAGI. Trimming removed 5 bases from V and 7 bases from J; junction bases left unmatched: 13. The CDR3 reads CASSASQGAGREQYF. CDR3 coding DNA: TGTGCCAGCAGTGCCTCCCAGGGGGCAGGAAGGGAGCAGTACTTC.

In the case of this clone: At the DNA level, this CDR3 is encoded by other sequences in the same sample as well. The chain carries TRBV5-1 and TRBJ2-7; weak D call: TRBD2 (5 bases). This CDR3 is built from 18 residues. V gave up 3 bases and J gave up 2 bases, with 24 bases separating them. Germline CDR1 SGHRS, CDR2 YFSETQ. CDR3 amino acids: CASSWRLLFVSGTYEQYF. The CDR3 nucleotides read TGCGCCAGCAGCTGGCGTCTGCTTTTTGTAAGCGGAACCTACGAGCAGTACTTC.

The rearrangement uses TRBV7-3 and TRBJ2-7; 10 bases map to TRBD1. Germline V gives CDR1 SGHTA, CDR2 FQGTGA. After removal of 7 bases from V and 1 base from J, the junction contained 22 bases not matched to a gene. This CDR3 has 20 amino acids. Written as DNA, the CDR3 is TGTGCCAGCACCCTAAAGGACAGGGGGTTCCTCACCGTTCTTTCCTACGAGCAGTACTTC. The encoded protein is CASTLKDRGFLTVLSYEQYF.

The J gene is TRBJ1-2, the V gene TRBV19; 9 bases are shared with TRBD1. Looked up from germline, CDR1 is LNHDA and CDR2 is SQIVND (reference sequence). The V and J ends lost 10 bases and 0 bases, in that order; junction bases with no gene match: 9. The CDR3 runs 15 residues. The CDR3: CAILIDRGTNYGYTF. DNA of the CDR3: TGTGCCATTCTAATCGACAGGGGGACTAACTATGGCTACACCTTC. Complete variable domain (other parts from reference TRBV19 and TRBJ1-2): DGGITQSPKYLFRKEGQNVTLSCEQNLNHDAMYWYRQDPGQGLRLIYYSQIVNDFQKGDIAEGYSVSREKKESFPLTVTSAQKNPTAFYLCAILIDRGTNYGYTFGSGTRLTVV.

The chain uses TRBV7-3 and TRBJ2-1, with TRBD2 matching over 10 bases. This CDR3 is built from 15 residues. The V segment lost 3 bases and the J segment 9 bases; nucleotides outside the gene matches: 8. The V gene's germline CDR1 is SGHTA and CDR2 FQGTGA. The CDR3 sequence: CASSFRAGGHREQFF. In DNA form, the CDR3 reads TGTGCCAGCAGCTTCCGAGCGGGGGGGCATCGTGAGCAGTTCTTC.